These 5 T cell receptor beta chains were sequenced from one sample in a study of shared clonotypes between healthy human individuals. Measured with immunoSEQ multiplex PCR; TCRdb has only the in-frame clones, and not every one. The sample includes roughly 1.5 million clones, 98% of them seen just once. The sequenced material came from naive CD4+ T cells sorted from blood. Subset noted: CD45RA+ positively selected. The source of these receptors is a man younger than 40 in good health.

The J gene is TRBJ1-5, the V gene TRBV6-1, with 7 bases matching TRBD1. Germline assignment: CDR1 MNHNS and CDR2 SASEGT. There are 15 residues in the CDR3. After removal of 3 bases from V and 3 bases from J, the junction contained 5 bases not matched to a gene. The CDR3 DNA sequence: TGTGCCAGCAGTGACAGGGGGGCCTTCAATCAGCCCCAGCATTTT. It codes for CASSDRGAFNQPQHF.

The CDR3 DNA is TGTGCCAGCAGCTTGGAGCTAGCGTCCTCCTTCTATGAGCAGTTCTTC. It codes for CASSLELASSFYEQFF. The chain couples TRBV5-4 to TRBJ2-1; D is perhaps TRBD2 (6 bases). V lost 0 bases and J 8 bases, leaving 18 bases between the germline ends. CDR1 is SGHNT, CDR2 YYREEE, per germline (reference sequence). CDR3 length: 16 amino acids.

The chain combines TRBV29-1 with TRBJ2-7; TRBD1 agrees at 7 bases. V was clipped by 7 bases and J by 0 bases; unmatched bases: 3. The CDR3 sequence is 12 residues long. Germline-derived CDR1 and CDR2 are SQVTM and ANQGSEA. The CDR3 region is CSGRTGSYEQYF. The CDR3 DNA reads TGCAGCGGGAGGACAGGCTCCTACGAGCAGTACTTC.

The V gene is TRBV4-1, the J gene TRBJ2-3; D ambiguous. Trimming took 4 bases from V and 6 from J, leaving 14 bases between them. Germline V gene data show CDR1 as MGHRA and CDR2 as YSYEKL. The CDR3 spans 14 residues. In nucleotides, the CDR3 is TGCGCCAGCAGCCTAGAGGTTACCAGGGATACGCAGTATTTT. Encoded protein: CASSLEVTRDTQYF.

The chain recombines TRBV7-9 with TRBJ2-7, with TRBD2 matching over 11 bases. Trimming removed 8 bases from V and 7 bases from J; junction bases left unmatched: 10. Germline loops: CDR1 SEHNR, CDR2 FQNEAQ (reference sequence). This CDR3 is 14 amino acids long. This CDR3 is CASENPLAGGEQYF. In nucleotides, the CDR3 is TGTGCCAGCGAAAACCCTTTAGCGGGAGGGGAGCAGTACTTC. Based on the CDR3 plus reference TRBV7-9 and TRBJ2-7, the full variable domain is DTGVSQNPRHKITKRGQNVTFRCDPISEHNRLYWYRQTLGQGPEFLTYFQNEAQLEKSRLLSDRFSAERPKGSFSTLEIQRTEQGDSAMYLCASENPLAGGEQYFGPGTRLTVT.